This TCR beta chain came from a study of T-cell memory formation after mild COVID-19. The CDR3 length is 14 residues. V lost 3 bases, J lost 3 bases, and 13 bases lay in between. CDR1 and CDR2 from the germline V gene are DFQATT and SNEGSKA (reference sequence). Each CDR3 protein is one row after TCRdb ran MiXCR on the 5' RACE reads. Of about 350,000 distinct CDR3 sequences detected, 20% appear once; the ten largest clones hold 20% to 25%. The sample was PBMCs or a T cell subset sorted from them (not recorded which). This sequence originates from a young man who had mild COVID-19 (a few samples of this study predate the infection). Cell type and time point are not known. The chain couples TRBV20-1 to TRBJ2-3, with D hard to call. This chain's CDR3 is CSASLTHPTDTQYF. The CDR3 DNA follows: TGCAGTGCTAGTTTAACTCATCCAACAGATACGCAGTATTTT.